Given below is one T cell receptor beta chain in context. What it recognizes is unknown. Both TRBC1 and TRBC2 were covered by a beta constant-region primer of two equimolar oligonucleotides. The ligated cDNA underwent four PCR rounds using SP2 and nested alpha and beta constant-region primers. TCRdb itself ran the UMI-ligation and nested PCR reads through MiXCR, one entry per CDR3 protein. The data hold around 100,000 distinct CDR3 sequences, with more than 12% observed a single time. Trimming cost V 2 bases and J 3 bases, with 10 bases left between them. Germline CDR1 reads LGHNA; CDR2 reads YSLEER. The CDR3 consists of 15 residues. This record belongs to a study of naive and memory T cell subsets. Study-level points and caveats: A few larger clonotypes appeared in naive repertoires, especially CD8, possibly memory cells re-expressing CD45RA.

The chain recombines TRBV4-3 with TRBJ1-4; D call uncertain. The receptor comes from a human donor in good health. What was sequenced was naive CD8+ T cells from blood. The DNA for the CDR3 is TGCGCCAGCAGCCAAAACCGGGCCTCTAATGAAAAACTGTTTTTT. Translating gives CASSQNRASNEKLFF.